The 22 T cell receptor beta chains listed next were all sequenced from one sample in a study of blood T cell repertoires in COVID-19. Using immunoSEQ multiplex PCR, the repertoire was profiled, and TCRdb retains in-frame clones only, with some absent. The table lists some 150,000 clones, about 91% of them singletons. The sample taken for sequencing was peripheral blood. The origin of the receptors is a woman aged 55-70 years who had recovered from COVID-19.

This chain connects TRBV28 to TRBJ1-2, with D perhaps TRBD1 (6 bases). Trimming took off 7 bases at V and 4 bases at J, with 13 bases between the two ends. The germline gives CDR1 MDHEN, CDR2 SYDVKM. The CDR3 runs 13 residues. This CDR3 is CASNTDRIYGYTF. CDR3 bases: TGTGCCAGCAACACCGACAGGATCTATGGCTACACCTTC.

This chain links TRBV11-2 with TRBJ1-5; D is uncertain. CDR3 size: 13 residues. Deletions cut 3 bases from V and 9 bases from J, with 12 bases between. The germline CDR1 and CDR2 sequences are SGHAT and FQNNGV. CDR3 in amino acids: CASSFEVVGPQHF. In nucleotides, the CDR3 is TGTGCCAGCAGCTTCGAGGTGGTAGGGCCCCAGCATTTT.

This clone was detected once. The chain carries TRBV6-6 and TRBJ1-1; D remains ambiguous. The V end lost 4 bases, the J end lost 5 bases, and 20 bases lay between the germline ends. Per the germline V gene, CDR1 is MNHNY and CDR2 is SVGAGI (reference sequence). The CDR3 has 16 amino acids. CDR3 nucleotides: TGTGCCAGCAGTTCAGCAGGACCTCACGGAGGGACTGAAGCTTTCTTT. It yields the protein CASSSAGPHGGTEAFF.

The chain joins TRBV6-1 to TRBJ2-1; TRBD2 matches at 9 bases. This CDR3 is 16 amino acids long. J gave up 8 bases and V 0 bases, and 8 bases lay outside the gene matches. Germline CDR1 and CDR2: MNHNS and SASEGT. The CDR3 sequence is CASSEALAGGMYEQFF. CDR3 DNA: TGTGCCAGCAGTGAAGCGCTTGCGGGGGGGATGTATGAGCAGTTCTTC.

This chain joins TRBV15 and TRBJ2-3; D gene ambiguous. The CDR3 loop spans 12 amino acids. In germline, CDR1 is LNHNV, CDR2 YYDKDF (reference sequence). V was cut by 5 bases and J by 0 bases, with 3 bases left in between. The CDR3 sequence is CATSGSTDTQYF. DNA of the CDR3: TGTGCCACCAGCGGCAGCACAGATACGCAGTATTTT.

The chain combines TRBV5-1 with TRBJ2-7; 7 bases line up with TRBD1. The V gene end was trimmed by 2 bases and the J gene end by 0 bases; junction bases not matched to a gene: 2. The germline CDR1 and CDR2 sequences are SGHRS and YFSETQ. The CDR3 is made up of 14 amino acids. The DNA for the CDR3 is TGCGCCAGCAGCTTTACAGGGGACTCCTACGAGCAGTACTTC. Protein product: CASSFTGDSYEQYF.

This clone was counted between two and nine times. The chain employs TRBV5-4 and TRBJ2-6; D gene unclear. Trimming removed 2 bases at V and 2 bases at J, with 11 bases between. This CDR3 has 16 residues. Germline-derived CDR1 and CDR2 are SGHNT and YYREEE (reference sequence). CDR3 coding DNA: TGTGCCAGCAGCTTAGAGTTACAGCCTGGGGCCAACGTCCTGACTTTC. It yields the protein CASSLELQPGANVLTF.

In its sample, this clone was seen a few times. The rearrangement links TRBV18 to TRBJ1-3, with no clear D. Germline CDR1 is KGHSH and CDR2 is LQKENI. The CDR3 consists of 13 residues. V lost 6 bases and J 3 bases, leaving 9 bases between the germline ends. The CDR3: CASSTAVGNTIYF. The CDR3 DNA sequence: TGTGCCAGCTCTACAGCTGTTGGAAACACCATATATTTT.

The chain links TRBV4-1 to TRBJ1-2; 7 bases are shared with TRBD1. The CDR3 consists of 16 residues. The V gene end was trimmed by 2 bases and the J gene end by 8 bases; junction bases not matched to a gene: 14. Germline-derived CDR1 and CDR2 are MGHRA and YSYEKL. The CDR3 protein is CASSQTGEGMYFGYTF. The CDR3 nucleotides are TGCGCCAGCAGCCAAACAGGGGAAGGTATGTACTTCGGCTACACCTTC.

The rearrangement joins TRBV5-8 to TRBJ2-5; D is perhaps TRBD1 (6 bases). CDR1 and CDR2 (germline): SGHTS, YDEGEE. With 5 bases removed from V and 2 bases from J, the gap between germline ends came to 19 bases. This CDR3 comprises 16 residues. CDR3 nucleotides: TGTGCCAGCAGTCAGGGGAGTCAAACTCAGCAAGAGACCCAGTACTTC. It yields the protein CASSQGSQTQQETQYF.

This chain joins TRBV5-8 and TRBJ2-2, with D possibly TRBD1 on 6 matching bases. This CDR3 region has 15 residues. Trimming left V 4 bases short and J 1 base short, with 11 bases between. The germline V gene has CDR1 SGHTS and CDR2 YDEGEE. The DNA for the CDR3 is TGTGCCAGCAGCCCGGGGACACTGAACACCGGGGAGCTGTTTTTT. It specifies CASSPGTLNTGELFF.

The table lists this clone with a count of one. The V and J genes are TRBV5-4 and TRBJ2-5; 16 positions agree with TRBD2. From germline, CDR1 is SGHNT and CDR2 YYREEE (reference sequence). The CDR3 contains 16 residues. The V segment lost 4 bases and the J segment 5 bases; nucleotides outside the gene matches: 5. In nucleotides, the CDR3 is TGTGCCAGCAGCCCGGGACTAGCGGGGGGGCCGGAGACCCAGTACTTC. It translates to CASSPGLAGGPETQYF.

The chain has TRBV5-1 and TRBJ2-7; tentatively, D is TRBD2 (7 bases). Germline V gene data show CDR1 as SGHRS and CDR2 as YFSETQ. V lost 2 bases, J lost 6 bases, and 15 bases lay in between. This CDR3 region has 14 residues. The CDR3 here is CASSLGAGAVEQYF. In DNA, the CDR3 is TGCGCCAGCAGCTTAGGGGCGGGGGCGGTCGAGCAGTACTTC.

This sequence joins TRBV7-9 and TRBJ1-4, with 7 bases matching TRBD1. Germline assignment: CDR1 SEHNR and CDR2 FQNEAQ (reference sequence). This CDR3 comprises 16 residues. V lost 4 bases, J lost 3 bases, and 8 bases stayed unmatched. The CDR3 loop is CASSSAGGRPNEKLFF. CDR3 nucleotide sequence: TGTGCCAGCAGCTCGGCAGGGGGGAGGCCTAATGAAAAACTGTTTTTT.

The rearrangement uses TRBV7-9 and TRBJ1-3; D not certain. V shed 2 bases and J shed 2 bases, with 7 bases lying between them. Germline-derived CDR1 and CDR2 are SEHNR and FQNEAQ (reference sequence). The CDR3 is 14 amino acids. The CDR3 DNA is TGTGCCAGCAGCTTAATGGCAACTGGAAACACCATATATTTT. It specifies CASSLMATGNTIYF.

V and J are TRBV7-6 and TRBJ1-3; 7 bases agree with TRBD1. This CDR3 spans 19 amino acids. The V segment lost 2 bases and the J segment 4 bases; nucleotides outside the gene matches: 17. Germline CDR1 is SGHVS and CDR2 is FNYEAQ. The CDR3 DNA is TGTGCCAGCAGCTTAAAAGTTGGGGACAGCCGGCGAGAGGGAAACACCATATATTTT. The encoded protein is CASSLKVGDSRREGNTIYF.

This clone occurred once. The rearrangement uses TRBV19 and TRBJ1-1; D not resolved. The CDR3 loop spans 13 amino acids. The germline V gene encodes CDR1 LNHDA and CDR2 SQIVND (reference sequence). V was trimmed by 8 bases and J by 0 bases, leaving 10 bases between them. CDR3 nucleotide sequence: TGTGCCAGTCGGTGGAGCATGAACACTGAAGCTTTCTTT. Translated, it gives CASRWSMNTEAFF.

V gene TRBV15 combines with J gene TRBJ2-5, with unresolved D. Trimming took off 1 base at V and 5 bases at J, with 8 bases between the two ends. This CDR3 has 13 residues. Germline V gives CDR1 LNHNV, CDR2 YYDKDF (reference sequence). The CDR3 is CATSRVERETQYF. In nucleotides, the CDR3 is TGTGCCACCAGCAGAGTCGAGCGTGAGACCCAGTACTTC. The whole variable domain, filled in from reference TRBV15 and TRBJ2-5, reads DAMVIQNPRYQVTQFGKPVTLSCSQTLNHNVMYWYQQKSSQAPKLLFHYYDKDFNNEADTPDNFQSRRPNTSFCFLDIRSPGLGDTAMYLCATSRVERETQYFGPGTRLLVL.

This chain joins TRBV28 and TRBJ1-2; 10 nucleotides agree with TRBD1. Germline V lookup: CDR1 MDHEN, CDR2 SYDVKM. The CDR3 consists of 16 residues. After removal of 10 bases from V and 2 bases from J, the junction contained 13 bases not matched to a gene. The CDR3 is CATLFPAGQGNYGYTF. The CDR3 DNA reads TGTGCCACCCTTTTTCCCGCGGGACAGGGGAACTATGGCTACACCTTC.

This clone was recorded only once. The genes are TRBV28 and TRBJ2-1; tentatively, D is TRBD1 (5 bases). Germline values: CDR1 MDHEN, CDR2 SYDVKM. The V gene lost 4 bases and the J gene lost 4 bases, with 11 bases spanning the gap. This CDR3 is built from 14 residues. The CDR3 coding sequence is TGTGCCAGCAGTTCCCCAGGGTTATACAATGAGCAGTTCTTC. Protein sequence: CASSSPGLYNEQFF.

The chain couples TRBV28 to TRBJ1-5; perhaps TRBD1 as D (5 bases). The germline V and J ends were trimmed by 3 bases and 0 bases, with 15 bases remaining between them. The CDR3 extends over 17 amino acids. CDR1 is MDHEN and CDR2 is SYDVKM in the germline V gene. This chain's CDR3 is CASSFPDRVYSNQPQHF. The CDR3 DNA sequence: TGTGCCAGCAGTTTCCCCGACAGAGTCTATAGCAATCAGCCCCAGCATTTT.

This chain links TRBV5-4 with TRBJ2-2, with D possibly TRBD2 on 5 matching bases. Germline assignment: CDR1 SGHNT and CDR2 YYREEE (reference sequence). The CDR3 runs to 16 residues. V was cut by 0 bases and J by 1 base, with 10 bases left in between. CDR3: CASSLVAGLNTGELFF. The CDR3 bases are TGTGCCAGCAGCTTGGTGGCGGGTCTGAACACCGGGGAGCTGTTTTTT.